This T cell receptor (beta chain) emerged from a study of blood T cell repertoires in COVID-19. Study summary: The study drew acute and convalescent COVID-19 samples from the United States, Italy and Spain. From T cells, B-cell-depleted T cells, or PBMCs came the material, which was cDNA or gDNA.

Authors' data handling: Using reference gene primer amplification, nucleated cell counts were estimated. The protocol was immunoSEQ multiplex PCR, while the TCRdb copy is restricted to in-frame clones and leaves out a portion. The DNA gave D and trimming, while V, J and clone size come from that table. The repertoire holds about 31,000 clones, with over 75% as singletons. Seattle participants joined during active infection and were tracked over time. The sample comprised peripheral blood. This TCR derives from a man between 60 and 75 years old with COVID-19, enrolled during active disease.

This chain's CDR3 is CASSLPSGSYSTGELFF. CDR3 coding DNA: TGTGCCAGCAGCTTGCCTAGCGGGAGTTATAGCACCGGGGAGCTGTTTTTT. The rearrangement joins TRBV7-2 to TRBJ2-2, with TRBD2 identical over 10 bases. This CDR3 spans 17 amino acids. Germline CDR1 reads SGHTA; CDR2 reads FQGNSA. The ends lost 3 bases at V and 4 bases at J; junction bases unmatched: 8. The full variable domain, completed using reference TRBV7-2 and TRBJ2-2, is GAGVSQSPSNKVTEKGKDVELRCDPISGHTALYWYRQSLGQGLEFLIYFQGNSAPDKSGLPSDRFSAERTGGSVSTLTIQRTQQEDSAVYLCASSLPSGSYSTGELFFGEGSRLTVL.